This T cell receptor beta chain was found in a study of T cell repertoires in cytomegalovirus infection. Study-wide context: Carrying CMV and the relevant HLA type showed in public TCR beta signatures. Study-wide results and caveats: Using cumulative public TCR beta family frequency, the authors identified those who carried CMV together with the relevant HLA. Across the ex vivo response, the dominant clonotypes were HLA-C-restricted CMV-specific TCR beta clonotypes.

Worth noting for this clonotype: Its antigen remains unknown. A read error may be the cause here, since a much bigger clone is one base away.

TCRdb redid the calling of the reads with MiXCR, one entry per CDR3 protein. The sample has under 200,000 distinct CDR3 sequences, roughly 28% seen once. Germline V lookup: CDR1 SGHVS, CDR2 FNYEAQ. The CDR3 has 16 amino acids. J is TRBJ2-5 and V is TRBV7-6, with 11 bases lining up with TRBD2. The sample consisted of PBMCs. The receptor was isolated from a human donor in good health (CMV status not recorded). Some clones in this sample may be carry-over from other donors' samples. The CDR3 bases are TGTGCCAGCAGCTTAGGTAGCGGGGGGGCCATGGAGACCCAGTGCTTC. Its protein is CASSLGSGGAMETQCF.